This TCR beta chain is drawn from a study of cytomegalovirus exposure and HLA in healthy donors (dated by TCRdb to the late 2010s). Context from the whole study: In an earlier analysis of roughly 590 of the donors, approximately 300 Gb of sequence data and 90 million to 130 million unique TCR beta sequences from 180 million or so T cells were reported. Donor age, sex, ethnicity and CMV serostatus were collected together with the repertoire data. To predict cytomegalovirus infection status, the study brought together high-throughput TCR immunosequencing, statistical association of individual TCRs with disease status, and machine learning. Rather than drawing on any new phenotypic data, the later analysis identified candidate immune exposures from TCR beta sequences and the way those sequences occurred across donors. Using immunosequencing, the study profiled T cell repertoires from 550 to 750 subjects and related those repertoires to cytomegalovirus serostatus. In a later genetic analysis, genome-wide SNP genotypes for about 55% of the roughly 700 donors were used, and that subset was treated as a discovery cohort. Of the 350 to 450 genotyped donors, less than 85% were placed in the genetic ancestry cluster associated with self-reported Caucasian donors. Across 300 to 400 genotyped donors of the cohort, an average of approximately 240,000 unique TCR beta nucleotide sequences per donor were sequenced, and 15% to 20% of those sequences were non-productive. A later analysis re-examined previously published TCR beta repertoires from around 670 donors and added high-resolution HLA genotyping to investigate patterns of TCR occurrence. Every repertoire in the discovery cohort had been generated on one and the same sequencing platform. The aim of the study was to test whether cataloging public T cell receptors could identify signatures of past pathogen exposure. Both class I and class II loci were covered by HLA typing, at four-digit resolution. Approximately 310 gigabases of sequencing data and around 87 million unique TCR sequences were included in an early release covering 500 to 750 HLA-typed donors. An earlier analysis of several hundred of the donors applied high-throughput TCR beta sequencing to assess whether each TCR beta V gene segment acted as functional or pseudogenic. The number of donors typed differed by locus, with about 629-630 for A, B, C, DRB1 and DQB1, roughly 520 for DQA1, over 600 for DPA1, and 450 to 480 for DPB1. A separate validation cohort of 90 to 150 different subjects was used in addition to the approximately 700-subject first cohort. About 5 DR-DQ haplotypes were handled as single units for association and clustering, since linkage in the cohort was strong.

This clone was picked up one time. It lacks a known antigen. Per-nucleotide qualities are absent, and no much larger clonotype sits a single base away. Library preparation used the immunoSEQ multiplex PCR assay. The multiplex PCR relied on a mix of 60 forward primers for TCR Vbeta segments and 13 reverse primers for TCR Jbeta segments. The CDR3 region of rearranged TCR beta genes was amplified from genomic DNA with a multiplex PCR assay. On the Illumina HiSeq System, the amplified TCR beta libraries were sequenced as 87-base-pair reads. Concerning the study's data processing: A later analysis tallied 75 million to 95 million unique TCR beta chains across the 640 or so repertoires, and about 10 million of those chains were shared by two or more donors. Raw reads were error-corrected and collapsed into unique sequences with a nearest-neighbor algorithm that merged closely related sequences to remove PCR and sequencing errors. CDR3 sequences were aligned to IMGT reference sequences to assign V, D and J gene segments. For a sequence to be retained, a match of at least six nucleotides was required to both a V gene segment and a J gene segment. A rearrangement was called productive if the CDR3 had no stop codons and remained in frame with V and J, and every other rearrangement was called non-productive. CDR3 was defined by IMGT convention, running from the second conserved V-encoded cysteine to the conserved J-encoded phenylalanine. In an earlier analysis of 500 to 650 of the donors, sequences lacking an unambiguous match to a single V gene segment were excluded. An earlier analysis of approximately 590 of the donors classified V segments as functional when productive rearrangements were above 56.7% and as segregating when the standard deviation between donors was above 5%. A statistical classification framework was built for diagnosing cytomegalovirus status from the catalog of TCR beta chain sequences. V and J gene assignment, in a later analysis, came from comparing TCR nucleotide sequences with IMGT/GENE-DB human TR gene sequences. In a later analysis, CDR3 sequences and most-parsimonious VDJ recombination scenarios were assigned using the TCRdist pipeline. A later analysis defined each TCR beta chain by its CDR3 amino acid sequence plus V-gene family, and excluded reads lacking a unique V-gene family. A later analysis removed over 500 highly shared, low-generation-probability nucleotide sequences to deal with suspected cross-contamination and a sequencing artifact. For each public chain, a later analysis derived a clonal expansion index from normalized ranks of inferred template counts within each repertoire. A later analysis computed generation probabilities with a VDJ recombination model fitted to out-of-frame rearrangements, and checked the results against IGoR. In a later analysis, TCR-TCR, TCR-HLA and TCR-CMV co-occurrence was scored with hypergeometric tests, and a repertoire-size bias correction was applied to TCR pairs. False discovery rates were estimated in a later analysis by permuting HLA or CMV assignments 20 times. In a later analysis, co-occurring TCRs were grouped with DBSCAN, and TCRdist sequence similarity was added when clustering was performed within HLA-allele-positive subsets. Repertoires with fewer than 30,000 or more than 120,000 public chains, plus five repertoires with anomalous nucleotide sharing, were excluded from co-occurrence clustering. TCRdb stores this immuneACCESS table with in-frame sequences only. Part of the clones is absent; in the studies checked, under half of the shortfall reflects unresolved V genes, and no reason is known for the rest. The V and J calls and clone size are taken from that table; D and trimming were inferred from the DNA. A total of 150,000 to 200,000 clones appear in this sample, about 79% of them only once. In total, the top ten clones hold about 6.8% of the sample.

Findings and caveats that apply to the study as a whole: Several of the top co-occurrence clusters appeared to be linked to parvovirus B19, influenza, CMV and Epstein-Barr virus, according to a later analysis. Specific HLA alleles were associated with over 15,000 TCR beta sequences at a false discovery rate of 0.05 in a later analysis. In both the original and validation cohorts, the classifier was reported to diagnose cytomegalovirus status with high specificity and sensitivity. A group of highly shared sequence variants was considered likely to be a technical artifact of the sequencing pipeline. When HLA alleles, especially DR and DQ, strongly co-occurred, TCR associations were difficult to assign to individual alleles. Most TCR sequences were observed very rarely across donors, whereas some public TCRs were present in many individuals. A later analysis found that most CMV-associated TCR beta chains appeared HLA-restricted, with HLA associations seemingly driven largely by CMV exposure. A later analysis found that HLA-associated TCR beta chains were more clonally expanded and had lower generation probabilities than equally common non-associated chains. Some IMGT-functional V segments, including TRBV6-2 and TRBV6-3, could not be distinguished by the 87-base-pair reads and were therefore excluded. An association between a missense DCLRE1C variant and V-gene and J-gene trimming of TCR beta chains was found in a later genetic analysis and replicated in an independent cohort. Linkage disequilibrium might explain the correlated functional status among segregating V segments, but an unknown experimental factor could not be excluded. In a later analysis, the rate of TCR association differed among HLA loci, with DRB1 alleles having the most associated TCRs and HLA-C alleles having the fewest. CMV serostatus was the only immune exposure information available for the cohort. The cohort was sequenced for TCR beta chains only, and without alpha or paired-chain data the features that could be detected were limited. Because counts were too low, 15 to 20 rarely observed V segments, including chromosome 9 orphons, were excluded from the earlier analysis of 587 of the donors. The study gave a list of around 170 TCR beta chains associated with cytomegalovirus. A further reported finding was that TCR beta sequences accurately predicted the HLA-A and HLA-B alleles for most subjects in the first cohort. In vitro tests confirmed that a few of the cytomegalovirus-associated TCR beta chains recognize cytomegalovirus antigens. It was suggested by the authors that the approach could potentially be generalized to other disease states and immunological phenotypes. The presence/absence analyses assumed that sequencing depth was roughly uniform across donors, and that assumption may not be true. An earlier analysis of approximately 540 of the donors showed that most TCR beta V segments appeared in productive rearrangements either about 87% or about 30% of the time, which broadly matched IMGT annotations. HLA typing was unavailable for some donors at each locus, so association tests used only the typed subset. In a later genetic analysis, fewer N-insertions in productive TCRs were reported among donors in an Asian-associated ancestry cluster than the approximately 710-donor mean.

Its CDR3 holds 16 amino acids, cysteine through phenylalanine. Left in the record is the CDR3 DNA by itself, 48 bases read in frame from the first base. Sequences LNHDA (CDR1) and SQIVND (CDR2) are obtained from the germline V gene (reference sequence). The junction shows trimming of 3 bases on V and 0 bases on J, plus 12 bases between the germline ends. The cohort consisted of approximately 670 healthy bone marrow donors. All cohort members were sampled while nominally healthy, although unrecorded immune exposures were likely present. The donor tested CMV seropositive and was one of the 289 seropositive cohort members. Every donor gave a peripheral blood sample, and the peripheral blood mononuclear cells from that sample were used for TCR beta sequencing. The Qiagen DNeasy Blood Extraction Kit was used to extract genomic DNA from the blood cell samples.

The sequencing sample was made of PBMCs. The chain is encoded by TRBV19 joined to TRBJ1-5; the D region possibly corresponds to TRBD1 (5 bases align). The clonotype originates from a man aged 50-60 years in good health and CMV-seropositive. The nucleotide sequence is TGTGCCAGTAGTATTGATAGGGGACTTAGCAATCAGCCCCAGCATTTT. It encodes CASSIDRGLSNQPQHF.